The 9 T cell receptor beta chains below all came from one sample that was sequenced in a study of blood T cell repertoires in COVID-19. Assay used: immunoSEQ multiplex PCR; TCRdb lists only in-frame clones, some missing. The sample lists 280,000 or so clones, approximately 90% seen once, with roughly 6.2% in the top ten. Sequenced material: PBMCs or T cells enriched from blood (not recorded which). These receptors all come from a woman aged 40 to 55 who had recovered from COVID-19.

The chain links TRBV4-2 to TRBJ2-1, with D tentatively TRBD1 (6 bases). Germline CDR1 and CDR2: LGHNA and YNFKEQ. V gave up 1 base and J gave up 8 bases, with 12 bases separating them. This CDR3 is 14 amino acids long. This CDR3 reads CASSQVQGWDEQFF. The CDR3 DNA reads TGTGCCAGCAGCCAAGTACAGGGATGGGATGAGCAGTTCTTC.

The chain carries TRBV19 and TRBJ1-1; perhaps TRBD1 as D (5 bases). CDR1 and CDR2 from the germline V gene are LNHDA and SQIVND (reference sequence). V lost 6 bases and J lost 0, with 11 bases in between. This CDR3 contains 14 residues. CDR3 sequence: CASSPQALNTEAFF. The CDR3 nucleotides are TGTGCCAGTAGCCCACAGGCCCTGAACACTGAAGCTTTCTTT.

The rearrangement joins TRBV6-4 to TRBJ1-5; perhaps TRBD1 as D (6 bases). Germline CDR1 and CDR2: MRHNA and SNTAGT. CDR3 length equals 14 residues. Between the trimmed V and J ends, which lost 8 bases and 6 bases, there was a span of 17 bases. The CDR3 DNA sequence: TGTGCCAGCCTCACGGGGGGCGCGACTCAGCCCCAGCATTTT. Its translation is CASLTGGATQPQHF.

The chain links TRBV28 to TRBJ2-2; 10 bases are shared with TRBD2. Per germline, CDR1 MDHEN and CDR2 SYDVKM. The length of the CDR3 is 20 residues. The junction had 21 bases not matched to a gene; V was cut back by 5 bases and J by 6 bases. The CDR3 spells CASSKGLIAGGIFGSGELFF. The CDR3 nucleotides read TGTGCCAGCAGTAAGGGTCTGATAGCGGGAGGTATTTTCGGTTCCGGGGAGCTGTTTTTT.

There are many counts of this clone. The rearrangement links TRBV24-1 to TRBJ2-5; no firm D call. Germline-derived CDR1 and CDR2 are KGHDR and SFDVKD. The V gene lost 4 bases and the J gene lost 4 bases, with 15 bases spanning the gap. The CDR3 is 15 residues long. CDR3 sequence reads: CATSDTSAPGETQYF. The CDR3 DNA follows: TGTGCCACCAGTGACACCTCGGCCCCGGGAGAGACCCAGTACTTC.

The gene calls are TRBV7-9 and TRBJ2-1; TRBD2 agrees at 12 bases. V lost 5 bases and J lost 7; bases outside the gene matches: 15. The length of the CDR3 is 18 residues. CDR1 is SEHNR, CDR2 FQNEAQ, per germline (reference sequence). The CDR3 nucleotides read TGTGCCAGCAGCCAAGCTGGGGGGCGTGGGACTAGCGGGAATGAGCAGTTCTTC. Translated, it gives CASSQAGGRGTSGNEQFF.

The rearrangement uses TRBV5-1 and TRBJ2-2; TRBD2 matches at 8 bases. Looked up from germline, CDR1 is SGHRS and CDR2 is YFSETQ. V lost 9 bases and J lost 8; bases outside the gene matches: 15. CDR3 length equals 15 residues. For the CDR3, the DNA is TGCGCCACTAAGAGTGAAACGGGAGGGCGTGGGGAGCTGTTTTTT. Residues: CATKSETGGRGELFF. The whole variable domain, remainder taken from reference TRBV5-1 and TRBJ2-2, is KAGVTQTPRYLIKTRGQQVTLSCSPISGHRSVSWYQQTPGQGLQFLFEYFSETQRNKGNFPGRFSGRQFSNSRSEMNVSTLELGDSALYLCATKSETGGRGELFFGEGSRLTVL.

V is TRBV27 and J is TRBJ1-1; 10 positions match TRBD1. This CDR3 has 15 amino acids. In germline, CDR1 is MNHEY, CDR2 SMNVEV (reference sequence). Trimming cost V 8 bases and J 5 bases; bases outside gene matches: 11. CDR3 sequence (DNA): TGTGCCAGCTCAGGACAGGGGGTTATAGAGACTGAAGCTTTCTTT. It translates to CASSGQGVIETEAFF.

The sample holds a few counts of this clone. V is TRBV7-8 and J is TRBJ2-7; D call uncertain. Per germline, CDR1 SGHVS and CDR2 FQNEAQ. V dropped 5 bases and J dropped 1 base, with 12 bases sitting between them. The CDR3 has 14 residues. CDR3 nucleotides: TGTGCCAGCAGCAAATTAGACGGGTCCTACGAGCAGTACTTC. Translation gives CASSKLDGSYEQYF.